This is a list of T cell receptor beta chains from one sample in a study of beta chain features in type 1 diabetes. Using immunoSEQ multiplex PCR, the repertoire was profiled, and TCRdb retains in-frame clones only, with some absent. Of about 180,000 clones in the sample, about 8% are singletons; the top ten hold approximately 0.85%. The sequenced sample was central memory CD4+ T cells from blood. Receptor source: a woman aged 35 to 49 with type 1 diabetes. The CDR3 runs from the conserved cysteine through the conserved F or W. Each record gives: V gene, clone size, CDR3 length, D gene, J gene, CDR3 DNA, CDR3 protein. The D gene is left open where the match is weak. Rows may omit the clone size; those that give it use once, few, many or a size class.

TRBV7-9	few	15	TRBD2	TRBJ2-1	TGTGCCAGCAGAGTAGCGGGAGGTACTCGGAATGAGCAGTTCTTC	CASRVAGGTRNEQFF
TRBV30	few	18	TRBD2	TRBJ2-1	TGTGCCTGGAGACCCACTCGGCGGGGGGGATCCTCCTACAATGAGCAGTTCTTC	CAWRPTRRGGSSYNEQFF
TRBV7-2	few	15	NA	TRBJ2-6	TGTGCCAGCAGCTTAGACTTCTCTGGGGCCAACGTCCTGACTTTC	CASSLDFSGANVLTF
TRBV7-9	NA	14	TRBD1	TRBJ1-4	TGTGCCAGCAGCCCCGACAGGGAAGGAGAAAAACTGTTTTTT	CASSPDREGEKLFF
TRBV10-3	few	13	TRBD1	TRBJ2-2	TGTGCCATTGAGGGGGCGACCACCGGGGAGCTGTTTTTT	CAIEGATTGELFF
TRBV5-4	few	13	TRBD1	TRBJ1-1	TGTGCCAGCTCCGGGACAGGGTACACTGAAGCTTTCTTT	CASSGTGYTEAFF
TRBV18	NA	15	TRBD2	TRBJ2-7	TGTGCCAGCTCACCGGGGCTAGCCGGGGGGTCCGAGCAGTACTTC	CASSPGLAGGSEQYF
TRBV6-6	NA	12	NA	TRBJ1-4	TGTGCCAGCAGTTTGCAGAATGAAAAACTGTTTTTT	CASSLQNEKLFF
TRBV18	few	15	TRBD1	TRBJ2-7	TGTGCCAGCTCAGCCGGGACAGGCCCCCAAGGCGAGCAGTACTTC	CASSAGTGPQGEQYF
TRBV7-2	NA	15	TRBD1	TRBJ2-3	TGTGCCAGCAGCTTCGGGGACAGATATACAGATACGCAGTATTTT	CASSFGDRYTDTQYF
TRBV28	few	15	TRBD1	TRBJ2-3	TGTGCCAGCAGGGACCCGGGACAGGGAACAGATACGCAGTATTTT	CASRDPGQGTDTQYF
TRBV7-9	few	12	NA	TRBJ2-7	TGTGCCAGCAGCGGACAGTCCTACGAGCAGTACTTC	CASSGQSYEQYF
TRBV5-1	few	15	TRBD1	TRBJ1-1	TGCGCCAGCAGCTTGGTTGACAGGGTGGGCACTGAAGCTTTCTTT	CASSLVDRVGTEAFF
TRBV5-4	few	14	NA	TRBJ2-7	TGTGCCAGCAGCCGCCGGGACTCAGACTACGAGCAGTACTTC	CASSRRDSDYEQYF
TRBV7-8	NA	13	NA	TRBJ1-1	TGTGCCAGCAGCTTTAGCCATAACACTGAAGCTTTCTTT	CASSFSHNTEAFF
TRBV18	NA	14	NA	TRBJ2-5	TGTGCCAGCTCACTACCGACAGGACAAGAGACCCAGTACTTC	CASSLPTGQETQYF
TRBV5-1	few	14	NA	TRBJ2-1	TGCGCCAGCAGCAGGGGGGGGTCCGACGATGAGCAGTTCTTC	CASSRGGSDDEQFF
TRBV2	NA	15	NA	TRBJ2-7	TGTGCCAGCAGTTCAGAGGGACTGGGGCCCTACGAGCAGTACTTC	CASSSEGLGPYEQYF
TRBV28	NA	11	NA	TRBJ2-7	TGTGCCAGCAGTATGAGCTACGAGCAGTACTTC	CASSMSYEQYF
TRBV5-4	few	15	NA	TRBJ1-2	TGTGCCAGCAGCCTGTTTACAGAAACCAACTATGGCTACACCTTC	CASSLFTETNYGYTF
TRBV18	NA	13	NA	TRBJ2-4	TGTGCCAGCTCACTCGGGGGGCTTGACATTCAGTACTTC	CASSLGGLDIQYF
TRBV5-1	few	14	NA	TRBJ1-1	TGCGCCAGCAGCTTGGCGGGCAGGGCAACTGAAGCTTTCTTT	CASSLAGRATEAFF
TRBV28	many	14	TRBD1	TRBJ1-5	TGTGCCAGCAGTACGCCGGACAGGGACCAGCCCCAGCATTTT	CASSTPDRDQPQHF
TRBV4-1	NA	18	NA	TRBJ1-6	TGCGCCAGCAGCCAAGATCATCCCTCGGCAGGGGATAATTCACCCCTCCACTTT	CASSQDHPSAGDNSPLHF
TRBV18	NA	14	TRBD2	TRBJ2-5	TGTGCCAGCTCACCCCCGGGACTAGAAGAGACCCAGTACTTC	CASSPPGLEETQYF
TRBV2	NA	13	NA	TRBJ1-2	TGTGCCAGCAGTGAACAGGGGTACTATGGCTACACCTTC	CASSEQGYYGYTF
TRBV11-2	NA	14	NA	TRBJ2-1	TGTGCCAGCAGCTTAGAGGAGAGGGTAGCGGCACAGTTCTTC	CASSLEERVAAQFF
TRBV7-9	NA	16	TRBD1	TRBJ1-2	TGTGCCAGCAGCTTAGAGGAGGGGGCGCAAGGCTATGGCTACACCTTC	CASSLEEGAQGYGYTF
TRBV2	few	15	TRBD1	TRBJ1-6	TGTGCCAGCCCTGCCGGGACAGGGACCAATTCACCCCTCCACTTT	CASPAGTGTNSPLHF
TRBV5-1	NA	15	TRBD2	TRBJ2-5	TGCGCCACCCGACTAGCGGGGGGAACCCAAGAGACCCAGTACTTC	CATRLAGGTQETQYF
TRBV5-1	NA	13	NA	TRBJ1-1	TGCGCCAGCAGTCGAGACATGAACACTGAAGCTTTCTTT	CASSRDMNTEAFF
TRBV5-4	few	13	TRBD1	TRBJ2-7	TGTGCCAGCAGCGTAAGACAGGGAACCGAGCAGTACTTC	CASSVRQGTEQYF
TRBV11-1	NA	16	NA	TRBJ1-6	TGTGCCAGCAGCCCCGGTTCGGGGGGTTCTAATTCACCCCTCCACTTT	CASSPGSGGSNSPLHF
TRBV4-3	NA	14	NA	TRBJ2-3	TGCGCCAGCAGCCTCGGTCGGGGCACAGATACGCAGTATTTT	CASSLGRGTDTQYF
TRBV6-5	few	14	NA	TRBJ1-2	TGTGCCAGCAGTGAAGTGACAAATAACTATGGCTACACCTTC	CASSEVTNNYGYTF
TRBV29-1	NA	13	NA	TRBJ1-3	TGCAGCGCAGGGCGGGGAAGCCGAAACACCATATATTTT	CSAGRGSRNTIYF
TRBV11-2	NA	16	TRBD1	TRBJ1-6	TGTGCCAGCAGCTTATATCCCGGGACAGTTACTTCACCCCTCCACTTT	CASSLYPGTVTSPLHF
TRBV25-1	NA	13	NA	TRBJ2-3	TGTGCCAGCAGTGAATTTCTGCTGCCAGCGCAGTATTTT	CASSEFLLPAQYF
TRBV5-1	many	14	NA	TRBJ2-7	TGCGCCAGCAGCACGCCGGGACTCCACGGCGAGCAGTACTTC	CASSTPGLHGEQYF
TRBV29-1	few	14	NA	TRBJ1-1	TGCAGCGTTGAAGATCCACAGAAGGGGACTGAAGCTTTCTTT	CSVEDPQKGTEAFF
TRBV29-1	NA	13	NA	TRBJ1-2	TGCAGCGTTGAGCCCAGGAGGGGTGGTGGCTACACCTTC	CSVEPRRGGGYTF